This TCR beta chain was profiled in a study of blood T cell repertoires in COVID-19. Study summary: Specimens from acute and convalescent COVID-19 originated in the United States, Italy and Spain. Sources were T cells, B-cell-depleted T cells, or PBMCs; the material itself was cDNA or gDNA.

Germline lookup yields CDR1 SGHNT and CDR2 YYREEE (reference sequence). CDR3 size: 15 residues. The ends were cut back, 6 bases at V and 0 bases at J, with 12 bases in the middle. In the authors' methods: How many nucleated cells were present was estimated from reference gene primer amplification. The protocol was immunoSEQ multiplex PCR, while the TCRdb copy is restricted to in-frame clones and leaves out a portion. V, J and clone size reflect that table, while D and trimming were determined from the DNA. Found here are tens of thousands of clones, approximately 90% of them singletons; the top ten hold roughly an eighth.

This chain links TRBV5-4 with TRBJ2-2; no clear D. The sequencing input was peripheral blood. The sequence came from a woman aged 55-69 years with active COVID-19. In DNA, the CDR3 is TGTGCCAGCACCCCTGTTGCTACGAACACCGGGGAGCTGTTTTTT. Amino acids: CASTPVATNTGELFF.